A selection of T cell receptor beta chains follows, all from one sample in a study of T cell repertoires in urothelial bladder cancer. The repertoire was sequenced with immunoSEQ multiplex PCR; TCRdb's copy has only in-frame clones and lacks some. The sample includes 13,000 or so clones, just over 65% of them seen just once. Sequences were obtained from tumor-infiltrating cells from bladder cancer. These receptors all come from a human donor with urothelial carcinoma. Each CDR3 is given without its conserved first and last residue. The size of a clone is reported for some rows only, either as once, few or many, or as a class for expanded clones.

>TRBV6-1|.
ASSELNTGELF
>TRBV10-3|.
AISESGAGKGETQY
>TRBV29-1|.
SVEGRTQETQY
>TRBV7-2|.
ASSLGPSSNEQF
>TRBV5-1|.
ASSSLTEAAEAF
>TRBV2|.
ASSEFSRVGQPQH
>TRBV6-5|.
ASSYFRGRGYTEAF
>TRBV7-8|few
ASSLATSNQPQH
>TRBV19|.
ASSIPGNSNQPQH
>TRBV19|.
ASSSGRTPGGETQY
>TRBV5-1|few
ASSLGLGNEQF
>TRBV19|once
ASSIKRGGIGELF
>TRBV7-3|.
ASSRGARSTDTQY
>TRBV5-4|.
ASSLDLGGGELF
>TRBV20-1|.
STEWGETQY
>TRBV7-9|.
ASSPRTATGELF
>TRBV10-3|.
AISDGLQGSAF
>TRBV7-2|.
ASRSLAGTETQY
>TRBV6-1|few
ASPPEQGARNEQF
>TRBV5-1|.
ASSLTGRSYNSPLH
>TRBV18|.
ASSYGEDTQY
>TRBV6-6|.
ASSYSRAGETQY
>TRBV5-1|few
ASSFVGAF
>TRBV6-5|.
ASRPPGGEGGYT
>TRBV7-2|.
ASSWANGELF
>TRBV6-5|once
ASSSSNTGELF
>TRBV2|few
ASRGTPGNTIY
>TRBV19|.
ASSLWGYGYT
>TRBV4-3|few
ASSHAGTFYGYT
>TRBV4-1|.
ASSQVADRGASVSYNEQF
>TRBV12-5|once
ASGLVKERPQH
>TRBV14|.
ASSPVGGATDTQY
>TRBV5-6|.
ASSVQVADTQY
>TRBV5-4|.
ASSTPRGGGFNEQF
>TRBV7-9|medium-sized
ASSLTGRDGYT
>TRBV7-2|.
ASSLGTSGYEETQY
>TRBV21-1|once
ASSMGRSPGASRGYT
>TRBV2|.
ASNPGRNQPQH
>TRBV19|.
ASNSGGYGYT
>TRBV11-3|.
ASSPTGTTYGYT
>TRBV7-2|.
ASSLKGATIRELF
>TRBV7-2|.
ASSRQGIRETQY
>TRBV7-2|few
ASSMDWAASHYGYT
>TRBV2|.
ASSGLSGVETQY
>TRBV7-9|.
ASSAGVVNTEAF
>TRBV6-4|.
ASSWGGGTDTQY
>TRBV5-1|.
ASSLGGGTEETQY
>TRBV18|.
ASSPQTGRNTEAF
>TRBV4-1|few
ASSQDSNQPQH
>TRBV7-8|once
ASSSSGTVFNEQF